In its sample, the clone carrying this T cell receptor beta chain was seen once. Antigen specificity is unknown. Germline-derived CDR1 and CDR2 are GTSNPN and SVGIG (reference sequence). The CDR3 is 15 residues long. V lost 4 bases and J 3 bases, leaving 16 bases between the germline ends. This entry comes from a study of OX40 agonist ivuxolimab in advanced cancers. Findings and limits, study-wide: Expanded clones were, on average, more numerous in CD8+ T cells than in CD4+. Among the least clonally expanded were partial responders at 0.1-3.0 mg/kg. The study observed clonal expansion of CD4+ and CD8+ blood T cells by week 6 at 0.1 to 3.0 mg/kg.

Assay used: immunoSEQ multiplex PCR; TCRdb lists only in-frame clones, some missing. The data contain about 34,000 clones, roughly 91% of them singletons. At baseline, cycle 4 day 1, and cycle 7 day 1, blood was sampled. This receptor was taken from an adult with an advanced solid tumor such as melanoma, head and neck, liver or kidney cancer. The chain couples TRBV30 to TRBJ2-1; the D is unclear. The specimen was CD4+ or CD8+ T cells sorted from blood, collected in a trial of the OX40 agonist ivuxolimab. CDR3 in DNA: TGTGCCTGGACATACAAGGGCGGTTTCTACAATGAGCAGTTCTTC. It specifies CAWTYKGGFYNEQFF.